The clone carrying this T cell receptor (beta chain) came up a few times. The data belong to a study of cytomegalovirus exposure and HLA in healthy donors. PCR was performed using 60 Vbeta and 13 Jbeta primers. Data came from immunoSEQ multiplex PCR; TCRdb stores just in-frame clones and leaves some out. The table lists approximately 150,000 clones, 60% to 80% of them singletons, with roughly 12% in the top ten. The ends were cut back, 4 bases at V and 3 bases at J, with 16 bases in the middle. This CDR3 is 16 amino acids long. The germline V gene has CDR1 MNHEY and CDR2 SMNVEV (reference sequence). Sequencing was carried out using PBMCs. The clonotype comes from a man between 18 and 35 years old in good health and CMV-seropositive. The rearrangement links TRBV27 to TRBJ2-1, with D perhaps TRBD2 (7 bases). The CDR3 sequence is CASSSGEGGYYNEQFF. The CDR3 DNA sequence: TGTGCCAGCAGTTCAGGGGAGGGGGGCTACTACAATGAGCAGTTCTTC.